The 27 T cell receptor beta chains presented below share a single source sample, sequenced in a study of cytomegalovirus exposure and HLA in healthy donors. The PCR contained 60 Vbeta and 13 Jbeta primers. Sequencing used immunoSEQ multiplex PCR; TCRdb keeps in-frame clones, though not all of them. The repertoire holds some 98,000 clones, with 55% to 75% as singletons. The specimen was PBMCs. These receptors came from a middle-aged man in good health and CMV-seronegative.

The gene calls are TRBV15 and TRBJ2-5; unclear D gene. CDR1 and CDR2 (germline): LNHNV, YYDKDF (reference sequence). The CDR3 runs 14 residues. The V gene lost 0 bases and the J gene lost 3 bases, with 8 bases spanning the gap. CDR3 in amino acids: CATSRDITEETQYF. The CDR3 DNA follows: TGTGCCACCAGCAGAGATATCACTGAAGAGACCCAGTACTTC.

V is TRBV28 and J is TRBJ1-1; D might be TRBD1 (5 bases). Per germline, CDR1 MDHEN and CDR2 SYDVKM. The length of the CDR3 is 14 residues. The V end lost 1 base, the J end lost 2 bases, and 8 bases lay between the germline ends. The CDR3 DNA is TGTGCCAGCAGTTTATTAGACAGAAACACTGAAGCTTTCTTT. It encodes CASSLLDRNTEAFF.

V usage is TRBV5-4 and J usage is TRBJ1-2, with 11 bases aligning to TRBD1. The J segment lost 5 bases and the V segment lost 6 bases, leaving 9 bases of the junction unmatched. This CDR3 contains 15 residues. Germline assignment: CDR1 SGHNT and CDR2 YYREEE (reference sequence). The CDR3 coding sequence is TGTGCCAGCAACCGAGCCGGGACAGGGGGTTATGGCTACACCTTC. It codes for CASNRAGTGGYGYTF.

The CDR3 region is CASSTPRTDLETQYF. The CDR3 DNA sequence: TGTGCCAGTAGTACCCCTCGGACTGATTTGGAGACCCAGTACTTC. The V and J genes are TRBV19 and TRBJ2-5, with a possible D match to TRBD2 (5 bases). Trimming removed 4 bases at V and 5 bases at J, with 17 bases between. This CDR3 is built from 15 residues. The germline CDR1 and CDR2 sequences are LNHDA and SQIVND (reference sequence). The full variable domain, rest sourced from reference TRBV19 and TRBJ2-5, is DGGITQSPKYLFRKEGQNVTLSCEQNLNHDAMYWYRQDPGQGLRLIYYSQIVNDFQKGDIAEGYSVSREKKESFPLTVTSAQKNPTAFYLCASSTPRTDLETQYFGPGTRLLVL.

The genes are TRBV18 and TRBJ2-5, with 14 nucleotides matching TRBD2. The CDR3 spans 18 residues. V lost 0 bases to trimming and J lost 0 bases; unmatched junction nucleotides: 3. Per the germline V gene, CDR1 is KGHSH and CDR2 is LQKENI. The CDR3, as DNA: TGTGCCAGCTCACCACCGGGACTAGCGGGGGTAAACCAAGAGACCCAGTACTTC. It encodes CASSPPGLAGVNQETQYF.

Of note for this clone: Other nucleotide sequences in the sample specify the same CDR3. The rearrangement uses TRBV19 and TRBJ1-1; no firm D call. This CDR3 region has 13 residues. From germline, CDR1 is LNHDA and CDR2 SQIVND (reference sequence). V lost 3 bases to trimming and J lost 1 base, with 6 bases between them. The CDR3 DNA follows: TGTGCCAGTAGTATCGGTCGGAACACTGAAGCTTTCTTT. It specifies CASSIGRNTEAFF.

The V and J genes are TRBV29-1 and TRBJ2-2, with 9 bases that match TRBD1. From germline, CDR1 is SQVTM and CDR2 ANQGSEA. The CDR3 spans 15 residues. With V trimmed by 6 bases and J by 0 bases, 5 bases remained unmatched. CDR3 coding DNA: TGCAGCGTACGGACAGGGGACCCGAACACCGGGGAGCTGTTTTTT. Its translation: CSVRTGDPNTGELFF.

This clone was seen more than once but under ten times. V and J are TRBV11-3 and TRBJ2-3; a possible D gene is TRBD2 (5 bases). Trimming took 5 bases from V and 3 from J, leaving 9 bases between them. Germline V lookup: CDR1 SGHNT, CDR2 YENEEA. The CDR3 is made up of 13 amino acids. Here the CDR3 DNA reads TGTGCCAGCAGCGGAAGAGGGACAGATACGCAGTATTTT. Translation: CASSGRGTDTQYF.

In its sample, this clone was seen a few times. The chain employs TRBV6-1 and TRBJ2-7, with 7 bases that match TRBD1. The CDR3 loop spans 18 amino acids. The ends lost 3 bases at V and 1 base at J; junction bases unmatched: 15. In germline, CDR1 is MNHNS, CDR2 SASEGT. The CDR3 DNA sequence: TGTGCCAGCAGTGATAAGGACAGGTGGGATCAGAGGTCCTACGAGCAGTACTTC. It specifies CASSDKDRWDQRSYEQYF.

The genes are TRBV28 and TRBJ2-2; 8 nucleotides line up with TRBD1. CDR1 is MDHEN and CDR2 is SYDVKM in the germline V gene. Losses at the gene ends were 6 bases for V and 10 bases for J; bases not matched to a gene: 7. This CDR3 has 13 amino acids. CDR3 protein: CASSTQGAVELFF. DNA for the CDR3: TGTGCCAGCAGCACCCAGGGGGCGGTGGAGCTGTTTTTT.

The chain joins TRBV11-2 to TRBJ2-3; 11 nucleotides align to TRBD2. Trimming removed 10 bases from V and 5 bases from J; junction bases left unmatched: 8. The V gene's germline CDR1 is SGHAT and CDR2 FQNNGV. This CDR3 is 14 amino acids long. The CDR3 DNA is TGTGCCACCAGTAGCGGGAGGGCCGGAGATACGCAGTATTTT. Translation gives CATSSGRAGDTQYF. Full variable domain (missing parts from reference TRBV11-2 and TRBJ2-3): EAGVAQSPRYKIIEKRQSVAFWCNPISGHATLYWYQQILGQGPKLLIQFQNNGVVDDSQLPKDRFSAERLKGVDSTLKIQPAKLEDSAVYLCATSSGRAGDTQYFGPGTRLTVL.

This clone was found once. This sequence joins TRBV4-1 and TRBJ1-2, with D perhaps matching TRBD1 (6 bases). CDR3 length: 18 amino acids. CDR1 is MGHRA, CDR2 YSYEKL, per germline. V lost 0 bases and J 4 bases, leaving 21 bases between the germline ends. The CDR3 DNA is TGCGCCAGCAGCCAAGATCCTACCGGGACATCGCGGCCCTATGGCTACACCTTC. This translates into CASSQDPTGTSRPYGYTF.

This clone was observed a few times. This chain uses TRBV15 with TRBJ1-4; D is unresolved. This CDR3 comprises 13 residues. Germline assignment: CDR1 LNHNV and CDR2 YYDKDF (reference sequence). Trimming pared 4 bases from V and 8 bases from J, leaving 11 bases between. The CDR3: CATSKRAREKLFF. The CDR3 DNA reads TGTGCCACCAGCAAGAGGGCTAGGGAAAAACTGTTTTTT. The whole variable domain, remainder taken from reference TRBV15 and TRBJ1-4, is DAMVIQNPRYQVTQFGKPVTLSCSQTLNHNVMYWYQQKSSQAPKLLFHYYDKDFNNEADTPDNFQSRRPNTSFCFLDIRSPGLGDTAMYLCATSKRAREKLFFGSGTQLSVL.

The V call is TRBV2, the J call TRBJ1-1, with 8 bases that match TRBD1. The ends lost 6 bases at V and 5 bases at J; junction bases unmatched: 5. Per germline, CDR1 SNHLY and CDR2 FYNNEI. CDR3 size: 13 residues. The DNA of the CDR3 is TGTGCCAGCAGGGGACAGGCCCTTACTGAAGCTTTCTTT. Amino acid sequence: CASRGQALTEAFF.

J is TRBJ2-5 and V is TRBV6-6, with D uncertain. CDR3 length: 13 amino acids. The V end lost 2 bases, the J end lost 1 base, and 5 bases lay between the germline ends. The germline V gene encodes CDR1 MNHNY and CDR2 SVGAGI (reference sequence). The CDR3 bases are TGTGCCAGCAGTTACCCAGTCCAAGAGACCCAGTACTTC. Its translation: CASSYPVQETQYF.

This clone was picked up one time. Other DNA sequences in the same sample also yield this CDR3. This rearrangement joins TRBV28 to TRBJ1-5; 9 nucleotides align to TRBD1. V lost 4 bases to trimming and J lost 7 bases; unmatched junction nucleotides: 8. This CDR3 is built from 15 residues. Germline V gives CDR1 MDHEN, CDR2 SYDVKM. This chain's CDR3 is CASSSGQGLNQPQHF. CDR3 in DNA: TGTGCCAGCAGTTCAGGACAGGGGTTGAACCAGCCCCAGCATTTT.

This chain connects TRBV2 to TRBJ2-1, with D perhaps TRBD2 (5 bases). The V end lost 5 bases, the J end lost 7 bases, and 18 bases lay between the germline ends. Germline V gene sequence: CDR1 SNHLY, CDR2 FYNNEI. The CDR3 has 15 residues. Here the CDR3 reads CASSPVSEGPNEQFF. In DNA form, the CDR3 reads TGTGCCAGCAGTCCTGTGTCTGAGGGTCCGAATGAGCAGTTCTTC.

V is TRBV9 and J is TRBJ1-1; unclear D gene. V was trimmed by 0 bases and J by 3 bases, leaving 6 bases between them. Germline CDR1 and CDR2: SGDLS and YYNGEE. This CDR3 comprises 13 residues. The CDR3 sequence: CASSVEYYTEAFF. CDR3 bases: TGTGCCAGCAGCGTAGAATATTACACTGAAGCTTTCTTT.

The V call is TRBV7-2, the J call TRBJ2-3; TRBD2 matches 8 bases. V dropped 4 bases and J dropped 4; count of bases not matched to a gene: 10. The germline gives CDR1 SGHTA, CDR2 FQGNSA. The CDR3 is 16 amino acids. The chain's CDR3 is CASSSAPGGASDTQYF. CDR3 DNA sequence: TGTGCCAGCAGCTCCGCTCCCGGGGGGGCATCAGATACGCAGTATTTT.

The chain carries TRBV2 and TRBJ2-2, with TRBD1 matching 7 bases. Germline CDR1 reads SNHLY; CDR2 reads FYNNEI. Trimming removed 6 bases from V and 1 base from J; junction bases left unmatched: 5. The CDR3 consists of 15 residues. The CDR3, as DNA: TGTGCCAGCAGGGGGGACAGACTGAACACCGGGGAGCTGTTTTTT. Amino acids: CASRGDRLNTGELFF.

The chain is built from TRBV28 and TRBJ1-5; 8 nucleotides match TRBD1. The V segment lost 2 bases and the J segment 7 bases; nucleotides outside the gene matches: 7. Germline V CDR1 and CDR2: MDHEN, SYDVKM. The CDR3 spans 15 residues. The CDR3 reads CASSLPRGHGQPQHF. In DNA, the CDR3 is TGTGCCAGCAGTTTACCCAGGGGGCACGGGCAGCCCCAGCATTTT. Complete variable domain (other parts from reference TRBV28 and TRBJ1-5): DVKVTQSSRYLVKRTGEKVFLECVQDMDHENMFWYRQDPGLGLRLIYFSYDVKMKEKGDIPEGYSVSREKKERFSLILESASTNQTSMYLCASSLPRGHGQPQHFGDGTRLSIL.

This CDR3 reads CASSPGTGGDYGYTF. The CDR3 DNA reads as TGTGCCAGCAGCCCGGGGACAGGGGGCGACTATGGCTACACCTTC. The chain couples TRBV11-2 to TRBJ1-2; TRBD1 aligns across 12 bases. The germline gives CDR1 SGHAT, CDR2 FQNNGV. The CDR3 consists of 15 residues. V was clipped by 5 bases and J by 3 bases; unmatched bases: 4. The whole variable domain, filled in from reference TRBV11-2 and TRBJ1-2, reads EAGVAQSPRYKIIEKRQSVAFWCNPISGHATLYWYQQILGQGPKLLIQFQNNGVVDDSQLPKDRFSAERLKGVDSTLKIQPAKLEDSAVYLCASSPGTGGDYGYTFGSGTRLTVV.

The J gene is TRBJ1-2, the V gene TRBV5-1; 8 nucleotides align to TRBD1. V trimming: 6 bases; J trimming: 7 bases; junction bases outside the gene matches: 8. Germline-derived CDR1 and CDR2 are SGHRS and YFSETQ. The CDR3 length is 13 residues. The CDR3 DNA reads as TGCGCCAGCACTACCGGACAGGGTAGTGGCTACACCTTC. Translating gives CASTTGQGSGYTF.

V is TRBV7-3 and J is TRBJ2-7, with 9 bases matching TRBD1. Germline values: CDR1 SGHTA, CDR2 FQGTGA. V gave up 6 bases and J gave up 3 bases; unmatched junction bases: 3. The CDR3 is made up of 13 amino acids. The CDR3 bases are TGTGCCAGCAGTCAGGACAGGGGCTACGAGCAGTACTTC. This translates into CASSQDRGYEQYF.

This chain links TRBV4-3 with TRBJ1-4; TRBD1 matches 9 bases. V lost 6 bases and J lost 4; bases outside the gene matches: 3. The CDR3 consists of 14 residues. CDR1 LGHNA and CDR2 YSLEER come from the germline V gene. The CDR3 DNA follows: TGCGCCAGCAGTCCGGACAGGGGTAATGAAAAACTGTTTTTT. It is translated as CASSPDRGNEKLFF.

In this sample, this clone turned up a few times. The chain carries TRBV28 and TRBJ1-1; D possibly corresponds to TRBD1 (5 bases). V lost 5 bases to trimming and J lost 5 bases, with 15 bases between them. Germline CDR1 and CDR2: MDHEN and SYDVKM. The CDR3 spans 14 residues. CDR3 in amino acids: CASSQGQVGTEAFF. The CDR3 DNA follows: TGTGCCAGCAGTCAGGGTCAAGTGGGAACTGAAGCTTTCTTT.

The table lists this clone with a few counts. The genes are TRBV27 and TRBJ2-7; 11 bases match TRBD2. CDR1 and CDR2 from the germline V gene are MNHEY and SMNVEV (reference sequence). This CDR3 contains 14 residues. J was trimmed by 6 bases and V by 3 bases; bases with no gene match: 4. CDR3 residues: CASSFLAGGSEQYF. DNA of the CDR3: TGTGCCAGCAGTTTTTTAGCGGGGGGGAGCGAGCAGTACTTC.